The 26 T cell receptor beta chains given below trace back to one sample, sequenced in a study of blood T cell repertoires in COVID-19. The repertoire was sequenced with immunoSEQ multiplex PCR; TCRdb's copy has only in-frame clones and lacks some. The sample records about 230,000 clones, 86% being singletons. Sequenced material: PBMCs or T cells enriched from blood (not recorded which). The receptors stem from a woman aged 45 to 65 in a cohort exposed to, infected with or recovered from COVID-19 (not recorded which).

J is TRBJ2-5 and V is TRBV27; TRBD2 matches at 14 bases. Germline V gene sequence: CDR1 MNHEY, CDR2 SMNVEV (reference sequence). The CDR3 has 17 amino acids. Losses at the gene ends were 5 bases for V and 5 bases for J; bases not matched to a gene: 10. The chain's CDR3 is CASSQRLAGGMSETQYF. For the CDR3, the DNA is TGTGCCAGCAGTCAAAGACTAGCGGGGGGGATGAGCGAGACCCAGTACTTC.

The chain links TRBV19 to TRBJ1-2; TRBD1 agrees at 9 bases. Germline V lookup: CDR1 LNHDA, CDR2 SQIVND (reference sequence). The CDR3 covers 15 residues. Trimming removed 5 bases from V and 4 bases from J; junction bases left unmatched: 8. CDR3 nucleotides: TGTGCCAGTAGTCTAGTGACAGGGGGTGGCTATGGCTACACCTTC. The encoded protein is CASSLVTGGGYGYTF.

This chain joins TRBV7-9 and TRBJ1-1; D may be TRBD1 (5 bases). The CDR3 loop spans 14 amino acids. Trimming cost V 3 bases and J 7 bases, with 15 bases left between them. Germline V lookup: CDR1 SEHNR, CDR2 FQNEAQ (reference sequence). CDR3 sequence reads: CASSFMRGGGEAFF. The CDR3 region has the DNA TGTGCCAGCAGCTTCATGAGGGGAGGTGGTGAAGCTTTCTTT.

The V and J genes are TRBV10-3 and TRBJ2-1, with 10 nucleotides matching TRBD2. Trimming removed 4 bases from V and 4 bases from J; junction bases left unmatched: 7. In germline, CDR1 is ENHRY, CDR2 SYGVKD. This CDR3 has 16 residues. The CDR3 loop reads CAISAGSGGPYNEQFF. Written as DNA, the CDR3 is TGTGCCATCAGTGCGGGTAGCGGGGGGCCTTACAATGAGCAGTTCTTC.

The rearrangement uses TRBV7-9 and TRBJ1-3; D is uncertain. Germline CDR1 SEHNR, CDR2 FQNEAQ (reference sequence). This CDR3 is built from 11 residues. V was shortened by 5 bases and J by 14 bases, with 13 bases between the two germline ends. For the CDR3, the DNA is TGTGCCAGCAGCCCCTCAAGCCCCCTATATTTT. It encodes CASSPSSPLYF.

The chain recombines TRBV5-1 with TRBJ2-5; 13 bases align to TRBD2. This CDR3 comprises 16 residues. The germline CDR1 and CDR2 sequences are SGHRS and YFSETQ. Losses at the gene ends were 4 bases for V and 5 bases for J; bases not matched to a gene: 8. The CDR3 sequence is CASSTRTSGGDETQYF. The CDR3 DNA sequence: TGCGCCAGCAGCACAAGGACTAGCGGGGGTGACGAGACCCAGTACTTC.

The rearrangement uses TRBV7-9 and TRBJ2-5, with D hard to call. The CDR3 has 15 residues. Trimming removed 2 bases at V and 1 base at J, with 11 bases between. The V gene's germline CDR1 is SEHNR and CDR2 FQNEAQ (reference sequence). CDR3 DNA: TGTGCCAGCAGCTTATTGGTGGTGAGCCAAGAGACCCAGTACTTC. As protein: CASSLLVVSQETQYF.

The chain employs TRBV5-1 and TRBJ2-7; a possible D gene is TRBD2 (6 bases). Trimming left V 0 bases short and J 5 bases short, with 12 bases between. This CDR3 contains 14 residues. Germline V gives CDR1 SGHRS, CDR2 YFSETQ. The DNA for the CDR3 is TGCGCCAGCAGCTTGGGTGTCAGGGAGGACGAGCAGTACTTC. This sequence encodes CASSLGVREDEQYF.

The gene calls are TRBV12-3 or TRBV12-4 and TRBJ1-2; D gene ambiguous. The CDR3 is 13 amino acids. V lost 6 bases to trimming and J lost 8 bases, with 16 bases between them. The CDR3 sequence: CASRPGGSRGYTF. As DNA, the CDR3 is TGTGCCAGCAGACCAGGAGGCTCTAGAGGCTACACCTTC.

V is TRBV19 and J is TRBJ2-5; 10 nucleotides line up with TRBD2. The germline V gene has CDR1 LNHDA and CDR2 SQIVND (reference sequence). V lost 1 base, J lost 4 bases, and 9 bases stayed unmatched. This CDR3 spans 17 amino acids. The CDR3 spells CASSIVSGGRLGETQYF. The DNA for the CDR3 is TGTGCCAGTAGTATAGTTAGCGGGGGGCGCCTGGGAGAGACCCAGTACTTC.

There are a few counts of this clone. This chain uses TRBV3-1 (or the pseudogene TRBV3-2) with TRBJ1-2; a possible D gene is TRBD1 (6 bases). Trimming stripped 4 bases from V and 4 bases from J, with 13 bases between. Germline CDR1 is LGHDT and CDR2 is YNNKEL (reference sequence). The CDR3 runs to 14 residues. CDR3 loop: CASSPEGRGYGYTF. The DNA of the CDR3 is TGTGCCAGCAGCCCAGAAGGCAGGGGCTATGGCTACACCTTC.

The J gene is TRBJ1-1, the V gene TRBV2, with D hard to call. This CDR3 comprises 12 residues. V dropped 6 bases and J dropped 1 base, with 6 bases sitting between them. CDR1 and CDR2 (germline): SNHLY, FYNNEI. Here the CDR3 DNA reads TGTGCCAGCAGAAGCCCGAACACTGAAGCTTTCTTT. Its protein is CASRSPNTEAFF.

V gene TRBV23-1 combines with J gene TRBJ2-7, with a possible D match to TRBD1 (6 bases). TRBV23-1 is filed as an ORF, its function uncertain. V shed 5 bases and J shed 3 bases, with 17 bases lying between them. This CDR3 has 15 residues. This CDR3 is CASSYRQEMYYEQYF. In nucleotides, the CDR3 is TGCGCCAGCAGTTACCGACAGGAAATGTACTACGAGCAGTACTTC.

CDR3 sequence: CASSLEGYQPQHF. The CDR3 DNA is TGCGCCAGCAGCTTGGAGGGGTACCAGCCCCAGCATTTT. The rearrangement uses TRBV5-1 and TRBJ1-5; D might be TRBD1 (5 bases). Germline CDR1 reads SGHRS; CDR2 reads YFSETQ. This CDR3 region has 13 residues. V was pared by 0 bases and J by 7 bases, with 8 bases between.

The chain combines TRBV11-3 with TRBJ1-1, with 11 nucleotides matching TRBD1. The germline V gene encodes CDR1 SGHNT and CDR2 YENEEA. V lost 5 bases to trimming and J lost 0 bases; unmatched junction nucleotides: 8. CDR3 length equals 17 residues. CDR3 DNA: TGTGCCAGCAGCCCGGGACAGGGGGAAGGCGTGAACACTGAAGCTTTCTTT. Translation: CASSPGQGEGVNTEAFF.

J is TRBJ1-3 and V is TRBV4-2; a possible D gene is TRBD1 (5 bases). Germline V CDR1 and CDR2: LGHNA, YNFKEQ. V dropped 5 bases and J dropped 2 bases, with 16 bases sitting between them. This CDR3 spans 16 amino acids. The CDR3 loop reads CASSVFLRGAGNTIYF. CDR3 DNA: TGTGCCAGCAGCGTCTTCTTGCGGGGGGCTGGAAACACCATATATTTT.

The chain joins TRBV6-2 or TRBV6-3 to TRBJ2-5, with no clear D. Germline loops: CDR1 MNHEY, CDR2 SVGEGT. The germline V and J ends were trimmed by 4 bases and 5 bases, with 20 bases remaining between them. The CDR3 spans 16 residues. Written as DNA, the CDR3 is TGTGCCAGCAGTTTAACCCTAAGCCTAGTGCAGGAGACCCAGTACTTC. Protein: CASSLTLSLVQETQYF.

The chain has TRBV30 and TRBJ2-5; 8 nucleotides line up with TRBD1. The CDR3 sequence is 12 residues long. V shed 5 bases and J 1 base; nucleotides not matched to a gene: 0. CDR1 GTSNPN and CDR2 SVGIG come from the germline V gene (reference sequence). CDR3 sequence (DNA): TGTGCCTGGGACAGGGGCCAAGAGACCCAGTACTTC. Translating it yields CAWDRGQETQYF.

The rearrangement uses TRBV2 and TRBJ2-7, with 9 positions matching TRBD1. The junction had 7 bases not matched to a gene; V was cut back by 5 bases and J by 2 bases. Germline V gene sequence: CDR1 SNHLY, CDR2 FYNNEI. This CDR3 is 15 amino acids long. The CDR3 DNA is TGTGCCAGCAGTCCAAACGGACAGGGGACCTACGAGCAGTACTTC. Encoded protein: CASSPNGQGTYEQYF. The complete variable domain, with remaining parts taken from reference TRBV2 and TRBJ2-7, reads EPEVTQTPSHQVTQMGQEVILRCVPISNHLYFYWYRQILGQKVEFLVSFYNNEISEKSEIFDDQFSVERPDGSNFTLKIRSTKLEDSAMYFCASSPNGQGTYEQYFGPGTRLTVT.

About this clone: Other DNA sequences in this specimen translate into the identical CDR3. The chain joins TRBV3-1 (or the pseudogene TRBV3-2) to TRBJ1-2; 7 nucleotides align to TRBD1. The CDR3 spans 13 residues. The trim removed 6 bases at V and 4 bases at J, leaving 5 bases unmatched. Germline V gene lookup returns CDR1 LGHDT and CDR2 YNNKEL (reference sequence). As DNA, the CDR3 is TGTGCCAGCAGTCCCACAGGGGTCTATGGCTACACCTTC. It specifies CASSPTGVYGYTF.

The chain has TRBV5-1 and TRBJ2-7, with D possibly TRBD2 on 6 matching bases. This CDR3 has 15 amino acids. Germline assignment: CDR1 SGHRS and CDR2 YFSETQ. Trimming cost V 0 bases and J 4 bases, with 14 bases left between them. In DNA, the CDR3 is TGCGCCAGCAGCTTGGAATGGCGCGGGGCTTACGAGCAGTACTTC. As protein: CASSLEWRGAYEQYF.

The chain links TRBV30 to TRBJ1-6; 12 nucleotides line up with TRBD1. Looked up from germline, CDR1 is GTSNPN and CDR2 is SVGIG (reference sequence). The V segment lost 1 base and the J segment 13 bases; nucleotides outside the gene matches: 11. The CDR3 sequence is 16 residues long. As DNA, the CDR3 is TGTGCCTGGAGTGATACCGGGACAGGGGGCGAGGGGCCCCTCCACTTT. This encodes CAWSDTGTGGEGPLHF.

This chain connects TRBV7-3 to TRBJ2-3; D is perhaps TRBD1 (6 bases). The V gene lost 5 bases and the J gene lost 3 bases, with 15 bases spanning the gap. There are 15 residues in the CDR3. Germline V gene lookup returns CDR1 SGHTA and CDR2 FQGTGA. This CDR3 reads CASSGGTGRTDTQYF. Written as DNA, the CDR3 is TGTGCCAGCAGCGGAGGTACAGGGAGAACAGATACGCAGTATTTT.

The rearrangement links TRBV29-1 to TRBJ1-4, with a possible D match to TRBD1 (5 bases). The germline V and J ends were trimmed by 4 bases and 6 bases, with 12 bases remaining between them. CDR1 is SQVTM and CDR2 is ANQGSEA in the germline V gene. The CDR3 extends over 13 amino acids. This chain's CDR3 is CSVGWGVDEKLFF. The CDR3, as DNA: TGCAGCGTTGGGTGGGGGGTTGATGAAAAACTGTTTTTT. Looking up the rest from reference TRBV29-1 and TRBJ1-4 gives the full variable domain: SAVISQKPSRDICQRGTSLTIQCQVDSQVTMMFWYRQQPGQSLTLIATANQGSEATYESGFVIDKFPISRPNLTFSTLTVSNMSPEDSSIYLCSVGWGVDEKLFFGSGTQLSVL.

The rearrangement uses TRBV6-2 or TRBV6-3 and TRBJ2-7; 9 bases agree with TRBD2. V was clipped by 6 bases and J by 4 bases; unmatched bases: 19. The germline V gene encodes CDR1 MNHEY and CDR2 SVGEGT. The CDR3 is made up of 18 amino acids. Here the CDR3 reads CASRYTSEVAGAYYEQYF. CDR3 DNA: TGTGCCAGCAGGTACACTTCCGAGGTAGCGGGGGCCTATTACGAGCAGTACTTC.

This chain uses TRBV19 with TRBJ1-5; the D gene is possibly TRBD1 (6 bases). Germline CDR1 reads LNHDA; CDR2 reads SQIVND (reference sequence). CDR3 size: 15 residues. Trimming took off 3 bases at V and 7 bases at J, with 16 bases between the two ends. This chain's CDR3 is CASSMDGGAGQPQHF. In nucleotides, the CDR3 is TGTGCCAGTAGTATGGATGGGGGGGCAGGGCAGCCCCAGCATTTT.